This is a list of T cell receptor beta chains from one sample in a study of radiation and T cells in renal cell carcinoma. The data were produced by immunoSEQ multiplex PCR, yet TCRdb's version contains in-frame clones alone and is incomplete. This sample yields roughly 150,000 clones, of which 87% are seen a single time; 10% to 15% belongs to the top ten. This specimen was blood, taken from a patient whose treatment included radiotherapy and nephrectomy. These receptors all stem from a woman in her 50s with renal cell carcinoma. CDR3s include the opening cysteine and the closing phenylalanine or tryptophan. Fields, in order: J gene, V gene, clone size, D gene, CDR3 DNA, CDR3 protein. D genes are given only for firm matches. The size field is filled for only some rows; it gives once, few, many or a size class.

>TRBJ2-2|TRBV4-3|.|.
TGCGCCAGCAGCCAAGATCGGGGAGTAAACACCGGGGAGCTGTTTTTT
CASSQDRGVNTGELFF
>TRBJ1-4|TRBV4-3|.|.
TGCGCCAGCAGCCCCCAAGAGGGTTTTAATGAAAAACTGTTTTTT
CASSPQEGFNEKLFF
>TRBJ1-1|TRBV9|once|.
TGTGCCAGCAGCACGGGGAAGGGTCTCGACACTGAAGCTTTCTTT
CASSTGKGLDTEAFF
>TRBJ1-2|TRBV5-1|.|TRBD1
TGCGCCAGCAGCTTTGAAAGGGGGCACTATGGCTACACCTTC
CASSFERGHYGYTF
>TRBJ2-1|TRBV10-1|.|TRBD2
TGCGCCAGCAGTGACCCCGGGACTAGCGAGTTTAGTGCTGAGCAGTTCTTC
CASSDPGTSEFSAEQFF
>TRBJ2-7|TRBV5-1|.|.
TGCGCCAGCAGCTTGGACGGGCAGGGCCCCTACGAGCAGTACTTC
CASSLDGQGPYEQYF
>TRBJ2-2|TRBV5-1|.|.
TGCGCCAGCAGCTTGGGATCCGGGCTTCCGGGGGAGCTGTTTTTT
CASSLGSGLPGELFF
>TRBJ2-1|TRBV6-1|.|TRBD1
TGTGCCAGCAGTGTTAGCACAGGGGGGTACAATGAGCAGTTCTTC
CASSVSTGGYNEQFF
>TRBJ2-3|TRBV5-1|.|.
TGCGCCAGCAGCTTGGTCGTCCAACCCACAGATACGCAGTATTTT
CASSLVVQPTDTQYF
>TRBJ2-7|TRBV6-6|.|TRBD1
TGTGCCAGCAGTTCCACAGTAGGGACAGGGCCCCACGAGCAGTACTTC
CASSSTVGTGPHEQYF
>TRBJ2-3|TRBV9|.|.
TGTGCCAGCAGCGTAGTTGGAGAAACTAGCACAGATACGCAGTATTTT
CASSVVGETSTDTQYF
>TRBJ2-6|TRBV13|once|.
TGTGCCAGCAGCTCCCCCCATGGGGCCAACGTCCTGACTTTC
CASSSPHGANVLTF
>TRBJ2-5|TRBV5-1|once|.
TGCGCCAGCAGCTTGGATCCGCAGGGGATTGAGGAGACCCAGTACTTC
CASSLDPQGIEETQYF
>TRBJ2-7|TRBV6-6|.|.
TGTGCCGCTGAGGGAGGCCGCTACGAGCAGTACTTC
CAAEGGRYEQYF
>TRBJ2-5|TRBV11-3|.|.
TGTGCCAGCAGCTTAGGGGCTGGAATTCAAGAGACCCAGTACTTC
CASSLGAGIQETQYF
>TRBJ1-6|TRBV6-6|.|.
TGTGCCAGCACTTACCGGGACCGGGATTCACCCCTCCACTTT
CASTYRDRDSPLHF
>TRBJ1-5|TRBV13|.|.
TGTGCCAGCAGCTTAGGGCAGGAGGTGTTGCAGCCCCAGCATTTT
CASSLGQEVLQPQHF
>TRBJ1-5|TRBV10-3|.|.
TGTGCCATCAGTCCGGACACCAATCAGCCCCAGCATTTT
CAISPDTNQPQHF
>TRBJ1-2|TRBV2|.|TRBD1
TGTGCCAGCAGTCTTCGGACAGGGGGGAACTATGGCTACACCTTC
CASSLRTGGNYGYTF
>TRBJ1-1|TRBV5-4|.|TRBD1
TGTGCCAGCAGCTTTATGGGACAGATGGAAGCTTTCTTT
CASSFMGQMEAFF
>TRBJ2-7|TRBV18|few|.
TGTGCCAGCTCACCACCAAATTCCAACGAGCAGTACTTC
CASSPPNSNEQYF
>TRBJ2-5|TRBV5-1|.|.
TGCGCCAGCAGCTTGGAGGCTCCCCCAGAGACCCAGTACTTC
CASSLEAPPETQYF
>TRBJ1-5|TRBV6-1|.|.
TGTGCCAGCAGTGACTGGTCTCAGCCCCAGCATTTT
CASSDWSQPQHF